The TCR beta chain described here comes from a study of radiotherapy plus CTLA-4 blockade in lung cancer. Germline V CDR1 and CDR2: MNHEY, SVGAGI. The CDR3 is made up of 14 amino acids. V trimming: 5 bases; J trimming: 5 bases; junction bases outside the gene matches: 7. The study, taken as a whole, reports: Dynamics of early blood T cell clones, together with interferon-beta, were reportedly the best predictors of response. Clones derived from tumor TCRs expanded in blood after radiotherapy plus ipilimumab.

TCRdb's table, derived via immunoSEQ multiplex PCR, lists solely in-frame clones and lacks some. The profile shows about 81,000 clones, approximately 75% of them singletons. As to this clone: Its antigen remains unidentified.

The chain recombines TRBV6-5 with TRBJ1-2, with 8 bases lining up with TRBD1. The receptor comes from a human donor with non-small cell lung cancer that progressed on radiotherapy plus ipilimumab. Sequenced material: peripheral blood, taken from a patient treated with radiotherapy plus ipilimumab. DNA for the CDR3: TGTGCCAGCAGTCTTGACAGGGGCGGGTATGGCTACACCTTC. Translating it yields CASSLDRGGYGYTF.